What follows are 28 T cell receptor beta chains derived from one specimen sequenced in a study of response to subunit inactivated influenza vaccine. TCRdb ran MiXCR on the RT-PCR reads and lists one entry per CDR3 protein. The table lists under 750,000 distinct CDR3 sequences, about 10% of them singletons, with roughly a tenth in the top ten. This material consisted of PBMCs from blood, taken on the day of vaccination. The receptors originated from a man over 45 who received an inactivated influenza vaccine.

This chain joins TRBV5-5 and TRBJ1-2; 11 bases are shared with TRBD1. Losses at the gene ends were 4 bases for V and 6 bases for J; bases not matched to a gene: 5. This CDR3 is 14 amino acids long. Per the germline V gene, CDR1 is SGHKS and CDR2 is YYEKEE (reference sequence). CDR3 DNA sequence: TGTGCCAGCAGCCGCGGACAGGGGGCCAATGGCTACACCTTC. Its translation is CASSRGQGANGYTF.

This clonotype has only a few counts. The J gene is TRBJ2-7, the V gene TRBV5-1, with TRBD1 as a possible D gene (5 bases). The V end was cut by 5 bases, the J end by 4 bases, with 16 bases between. The CDR3 length is 14 residues. Looked up from germline, CDR1 is SGHRS and CDR2 is YFSETQ. The CDR3 DNA reads as TGCGCCAGCAGTCATTCAGGGTATCAATACGAGCAGTACTTC. It yields the protein CASSHSGYQYEQYF.

The chain links TRBV4-2 to TRBJ2-3; TRBD1 matches 8 bases. The CDR3 sequence is 17 residues long. Germline trimming cut 1 base from V and 5 bases from J; bases unmatched to any gene: 11. Germline V gene sequence: CDR1 LGHNA, CDR2 YNFKEQ. CDR3 loop: CASSQGPYRGSEDTQYF. Here the CDR3 DNA reads TGTGCCAGCAGCCAAGGACCGTACAGGGGGAGCGAAGATACGCAGTATTTT.

In its sample, this clonotype was seen a few times. The chain carries TRBV11-1 and TRBJ2-5; D uncertain. V shed 2 bases and J shed 0 bases, with 4 bases lying between them. The germline gives CDR1 SGHAT, CDR2 FQDESV (reference sequence). CDR3 length: 13 amino acids. The CDR3 here is CASSLRNQETQYF. The CDR3 DNA reads as TGTGCCAGCAGCTTACGTAACCAAGAGACCCAGTACTTC.

This clonotype was seen a few times. The chain combines TRBV7-2 with TRBJ2-7; 8 bases map to TRBD1. Losses at the gene ends were 4 bases for V and 7 bases for J; bases not matched to a gene: 0. Germline V gene data show CDR1 as SGHTA and CDR2 as FQGNSA. The CDR3 has 11 amino acids. CDR3 DNA: TGTGCCAGCAGCTACAGGGGGGAGCAGTACTTC. This encodes CASSYRGEQYF.

In its sample, this clonotype was seen a few times. CDR3 amino acids: CASIKGASGANVLTF. The CDR3 region has the DNA TGTGCCAGCATTAAGGGGGCCTCTGGGGCCAACGTCCTGACTTTC. This rearrangement joins TRBV12-3 or TRBV12-4 to TRBJ2-6, with 7 bases that match TRBD1. Trimming at V came to 7 bases and at J to 0 bases, leaving 3 bases not matched to a gene. The CDR3 runs 15 residues.

This clonotype showed up many times. This chain joins TRBV5-1 and TRBJ1-5, with D perhaps matching TRBD1 (6 bases). The V gene lost 3 bases and the J gene lost 3 bases, with 13 bases spanning the gap. CDR1 is SGHRS, CDR2 YFSETQ, per germline. The CDR3 totals 15 residues. The CDR3 region is CASSYWTDINQPQHF. DNA of the CDR3: TGCGCCAGCAGCTACTGGACAGACATCAATCAGCCCCAGCATTTT.

The rearrangement uses TRBV5-1 and TRBJ2-7; possibly TRBD1 for D (5 bases). Trimming took off 0 bases at V and 0 bases at J, with 13 bases between the two ends. Germline lookup yields CDR1 SGHRS and CDR2 YFSETQ. The length of the CDR3 is 16 residues. In nucleotides, the CDR3 is TGCGCCAGCAGCTTGGATAGACAGAAAAGCTCCTACGAGCAGTACTTC. The encoded protein is CASSLDRQKSSYEQYF. The full variable domain, rest sourced from reference TRBV5-1 and TRBJ2-7, is KAGVTQTPRYLIKTRGQQVTLSCSPISGHRSVSWYQQTPGQGLQFLFEYFSETQRNKGNFPGRFSGRQFSNSRSEMNVSTLELGDSALYLCASSLDRQKSSYEQYFGPGTRLTVT.

The chain employs TRBV12-3 or TRBV12-4 and TRBJ1-1; TRBD1 is a possible D gene (6 bases). V was cut by 7 bases and J by 1 base, with 13 bases left in between. The CDR3 has 14 amino acids. The CDR3 spells CASTSGRGNTEAFF. The CDR3 DNA reads as TGTGCCAGCACCTCGGGCAGGGGGAACACTGAAGCTTTCTTT.

This clonotype has only a few counts. This sequence joins TRBV7-9 and TRBJ1-6, with D possibly TRBD1 on 5 matching bases. The V end was cut by 5 bases, the J end by 5 bases, with 13 bases between. CDR1 and CDR2 from the germline V gene are SEHNR and FQNEAQ (reference sequence). CDR3 length: 15 amino acids. CDR3 nucleotide sequence: TGTGCCAGCAGCCCGATGGGACCCCATAATTCACCCCTCCACTTT. Translation: CASSPMGPHNSPLHF. The variable domain in full, completed from reference TRBV7-9 and TRBJ1-6, reads DTGVSQNPRHKITKRGQNVTFRCDPISEHNRLYWYRQTLGQGPEFLTYFQNEAQLEKSRLLSDRFSAERPKGSFSTLEIQRTEQGDSAMYLCASSPMGPHNSPLHFGNGTRLTVT.

The chain joins TRBV28 to TRBJ1-1; TRBD1 agrees at 7 bases. This CDR3 contains 14 residues. Germline V gene data show CDR1 as MDHEN and CDR2 as SYDVKM. The trim removed 7 bases at V and 4 bases at J, leaving 9 bases unmatched. CDR3 region: CASTLSTGVTEAFF. CDR3 nucleotides: TGTGCCAGCACCCTCTCCACAGGGGTCACTGAAGCTTTCTTT. Supplemented by reference TRBV28 and TRBJ1-1, the full variable domain reads DVKVTQSSRYLVKRTGEKVFLECVQDMDHENMFWYRQDPGLGLRLIYFSYDVKMKEKGDIPEGYSVSREKKERFSLILESASTNQTSMYLCASTLSTGVTEAFFGQGTRLTVV.

This clonotype was counted a few times. The V gene is TRBV2, the J gene TRBJ2-7; TRBD1 matches at 7 bases. CDR1 is SNHLY, CDR2 FYNNEI, per germline. The length of the CDR3 is 14 residues. V was pared by 2 bases and J by 3 bases, with 4 bases of the junction left unmatched. The CDR3 region has the DNA TGTGCCAGCAGTGAACGGGGACAGCTCTACGAGCAGTACTTC. This encodes CASSERGQLYEQYF.

The chain joins TRBV29-1 to TRBJ2-2, with 8 bases identical to TRBD2. The V gene's germline CDR1 is SQVTM and CDR2 ANQGSEA. CDR3 size: 14 residues. The trim removed 7 bases at V and 5 bases at J, leaving 9 bases unmatched. The CDR3 sequence is CSAIAGSLTGELFF. The CDR3, as DNA: TGCAGCGCGATAGCGGGGTCGTTGACCGGGGAGCTGTTTTTT.

In its sample, this clonotype was seen a few times. The chain links TRBV28 to TRBJ1-1; D call uncertain. Germline V gene data show CDR1 as MDHEN and CDR2 as SYDVKM. The CDR3 covers 14 residues. V was clipped by 7 bases and J by 4 bases, with 16 bases between them. CDR3 sequence (DNA): TGTGCCAGCAAGACACCAAGACGGCCCACTGAAGCTTTCTTT. Translated, it gives CASKTPRRPTEAFF.

V and J are TRBV7-2 and TRBJ2-7; 8 nucleotides match TRBD1. Germline CDR1 is SGHTA and CDR2 is FQGNSA. V dropped 4 bases and J dropped 12; count of bases not matched to a gene: 17. CDR3 length equals 15 residues. The CDR3 DNA follows: TGTGCCAGCAGCTACCCCGGACAGGGTACTGAGCAGTGGTACTTC. Amino acids: CASSYPGQGTEQWYF.

This clonotype was counted many times. V usage is TRBV20-1 and J usage is TRBJ2-7, with 10 bases matching TRBD2. The germline gives CDR1 DFQATT, CDR2 SNEGSKA (reference sequence). This CDR3 has 15 residues. V gave up 0 bases and J gave up 4 bases; unmatched junction bases: 6. This CDR3 is CSARETGLARYEQYF. The CDR3 DNA is TGCAGTGCTAGAGAGACGGGACTAGCGAGGTACGAGCAGTACTTC.

In this sample, this clonotype turned up many times. The V call is TRBV6-2 or TRBV6-3, the J call TRBJ1-1, with D maybe TRBD1 (6 bases). The length of the CDR3 is 11 residues. Germline CDR1 is MNHEY and CDR2 is SVGEGT. V was clipped by 5 bases and J by 7 bases, with 8 bases between them. This chain's CDR3 is CASSQGSEAFF. CDR3 DNA: TGTGCCAGCAGTCAGGGGAGTGAAGCTTTCTTT.

This clonotype was detected only a few times. The rearrangement uses TRBV4-2 and TRBJ1-1, with a weak D call TRBD1 (5 bases). The CDR3 runs 17 residues. The V end lost 0 bases, the J end lost 5 bases, and 19 bases lay between the germline ends. CDR1 LGHNA and CDR2 YNFKEQ come from the germline V gene. The DNA of the CDR3 is TGTGCCAGCAGCCAAGATCGTCTTGGCAGGGTGGTTACTGAAGCTTTCTTT. It yields the protein CASSQDRLGRVVTEAFF.

This clonotype was counted a few times. V is TRBV24-1 and J is TRBJ2-2; TRBD2 is a possible D gene (6 bases). The V gene's germline CDR1 is KGHDR and CDR2 SFDVKD. The V and J ends lost 5 bases and 2 bases respectively, with 14 bases between them. The CDR3 is 16 amino acids. CDR3 in DNA: TGTGCCACCAGTGGCCCCGGGAGTCAAAACACCGGGGAGCTGTTTTTT. It yields the protein CATSGPGSQNTGELFF.

V gene TRBV10-3 combines with J gene TRBJ2-6; a possible D gene is TRBD1 (5 bases). Germline V CDR1 and CDR2: ENHRY, SYGVKD. The CDR3 has 17 amino acids. V was shortened by 2 bases and J by 0 bases, with 11 bases between the two germline ends. The CDR3, as DNA: TGTGCCATCAGTGAGGTAGAGACAGCCTCTGGGGCCAACGTCCTGACTTTC. This codes for CAISEVETASGANVLTF.

This clonotype was observed a handful of times. The rearrangement links TRBV29-1 to TRBJ2-7; D possibly matches TRBD1 or TRBD2 (5 bases each). The V gene's germline CDR1 is SQVTM and CDR2 ANQGSEA. There are 13 residues in the CDR3. Trimming cost V 4 bases and J 3 bases, with 13 bases left between them. CDR3 sequence (DNA): TGCAGCGTTGCCACCCGAGGGGTCTACGAGCAGTACTTC. This codes for CSVATRGVYEQYF.

The sample holds a few counts of this clonotype. The chain joins TRBV20-1 to TRBJ1-4; the D gene is possibly TRBD1 (5 bases). The V gene lost 5 bases and the J gene lost 0 bases, with 13 bases spanning the gap. Germline values: CDR1 DFQATT, CDR2 SNEGSKA (reference sequence). This CDR3 is 15 amino acids long. CDR3 in amino acids: CSAQGLQATNEKLFF. CDR3 sequence (DNA): TGCAGTGCTCAGGGACTGCAGGCAACTAATGAAAAACTGTTTTTT.

There are a few counts of this clonotype. This sequence joins TRBV29-1 and TRBJ2-5; D ambiguous. In germline, CDR1 is SQVTM, CDR2 ANQGSEA. There are 13 residues in the CDR3. Deletions cut 3 bases from V and 2 bases from J, with 10 bases between. As DNA, the CDR3 is TGCAGCGTTGACGGTCACACACAAGAGACCCAGTACTTC. This codes for CSVDGHTQETQYF.

This sequence joins TRBV7-9 and TRBJ2-7; no definite D call. Germline CDR1 reads SEHNR; CDR2 reads FQNEAQ (reference sequence). The CDR3 runs 12 residues. V was pared by 7 bases and J by 4 bases, with 11 bases between. The CDR3, as DNA: TGTGCCAGCACCCCATTAATATACGAGCAGTACTTC. It yields the protein CASTPLIYEQYF.

This clonotype was observed a handful of times. The chain employs TRBV7-9 and TRBJ2-3, with D possibly being TRBD2 (7 bases). The CDR3 runs to 17 residues. Germline-derived CDR1 and CDR2 are SEHNR and FQNEAQ (reference sequence). The V end lost 5 bases, the J end lost 4 bases, and 22 bases lay between the germline ends. The CDR3 is CASSPHGGAGAADTQYF. CDR3 nucleotides: TGTGCCAGCAGCCCGCATGGGGGGGCGGGGGCCGCAGATACGCAGTATTTT.

This clonotype was counted only a few times. The V gene is TRBV6-1, the J gene TRBJ2-2; 8 bases are a match to TRBD2. CDR1 MNHNS and CDR2 SASEGT come from the germline V gene. The CDR3 has 14 residues. The V segment lost 6 bases and the J segment 1 base; nucleotides outside the gene matches: 1. The CDR3: CASRSGRNTGELFF. DNA for the CDR3: TGTGCCAGCAGGAGCGGGAGGAACACCGGGGAGCTGTTTTTT.

The table lists this clonotype with a few counts. The chain couples TRBV20-1 to TRBJ1-1, with 8 bases identical to TRBD1. J lost 5 bases, V lost 5 bases, and 10 bases had no gene match. Germline-derived CDR1 and CDR2 are DFQATT and SNEGSKA (reference sequence). The CDR3 totals 14 residues. CDR3 residues: CSAWTTGVGTEAFF. The CDR3, as DNA: TGCAGTGCTTGGACGACAGGGGTTGGGACTGAAGCTTTCTTT.

This clonotype was observed at least ten times. The chain couples TRBV20-1 to TRBJ1-5, with a weak D call TRBD1 (6 bases). CDR3 length: 13 amino acids. V gave up 6 bases and J gave up 7 bases, with 16 bases separating them. Germline loops: CDR1 DFQATT, CDR2 SNEGSKA (reference sequence). CDR3 coding DNA: TGCAGTGCCGGCGGGGGCGGGTTACAGCCCCAGCATTTT. Protein sequence: CSAGGGGLQPQHF.